Described below is a single T cell receptor (beta chain) sequence and its context. Treatment indicated: about 20 received Ad26.COV2.S at low or high dose, single or two shots; 5 received placebo; per-sample allocation not given. Day 63 after the first vaccine or placebo injection was the time point for sampling. This sample stems from a study of Ad26.COV2.S vaccination and SARS-CoV-2 variants. This CDR3 has 15 residues. The germline V gene has CDR1 SGDLS and CDR2 YYNGEE. Trimming cost V 2 bases and J 4 bases; bases outside gene matches: 4. Here immunoSEQ multiplex PCR was the method, and the copy in TCRdb shows in-frame clones only, minus some. This table holds 450,000 to 550,000 clones, 80% to 90% found once.

The receptor comes from a person between 18 and 60 years old who received the Ad26.COV2.S COVID-19 vaccine or a placebo. Sequenced here: peripheral blood, sampled in a trial of Ad26.COV2.S vaccine versus placebo. The chain combines TRBV9 with TRBJ2-3, with 10 bases matching TRBD2. CDR3 nucleotide sequence: TGTGCCAGCAGCGTCGGGACTAGCGTGTCAGATACGCAGTATTTT. Protein product: CASSVGTSVSDTQYF.